This T cell receptor beta chain was recovered during a study of circulating tumor DNA in untreated peripheral T-cell lymphoma (dated by TCRdb to the early 2020s). CDR1 and CDR2 are read off the germline V gene as SGHRS and YFSETQ. Unmatched junction bases come to 9, with V trimmed by 4 bases and J by 6 bases. Its CDR3 holds 14 amino acids, cysteine through phenylalanine. The sequence is cut down to CDR3 DNA, 42 bases in frame from base 1. Receptor amplification or capture employed the immunoSEQ multiplex PCR assay. Not all clones reach the TCRdb copy of this immuneACCESS table, which keeps in-frame sequences only. Checked studies attribute under half of the gap to unresolved V genes and leave the rest unexplained. Counted in this sample were almost 9,000 clones; roughly 80% of them appeared once. The top ten hold about 2% of the sample. The paper as a whole reports these results and caveats: Tumor-specific clonotypes were identified in about four fifths of patients, with identification achieved from about nine tenths of baseline tissues and 67% of baseline serum samples.

Details on this clone: Its antigen is unknown. The sample holds no much larger clone one base away, and base qualities are not on file.

Tumor-specific TCR clonotypes were identified by sequencing baseline tumor tissue collected before treatment. The study used next-generation sequencing of T-cell receptor sequences to monitor peripheral T-cell lymphoma patients receiving frontline treatment on a trial. The source material was tumor tissue. Here the chain combines TRBV5-1 and TRBJ1-1, with 7 middle bases fitting TRBD1. This clonotype was sampled from a human donor with peripheral T-cell lymphoma. The CDR3: CASSRDRASAEAFF. The nucleotides are TGCGCCAGCAGCCGCGACAGGGCTTCGGCTGAAGCTTTCTTT.